This passage covers 25 T cell receptor beta chains from one sample sequenced in a study of blood T cell repertoires in COVID-19. Clones were read by immunoSEQ multiplex PCR, and TCRdb kept only the in-frame ones, dropping some. The sample lists about 250,000 clones, approximately 90% occurring once. The sequenced material came from peripheral blood. These receptors all stem from a woman in her 30s with COVID-19, enrolled during active disease.

The chain links TRBV7-9 to TRBJ1-5; D uncertain. This CDR3 is built from 16 residues. The germline V gene has CDR1 SEHNR and CDR2 FQNEAQ (reference sequence). Trimming took off 3 bases at V and 5 bases at J, with 17 bases between the two ends. As DNA, the CDR3 is TGTGCCAGCAGCTTCAATAAATCCCCGGTCGATCAGCCCCAGCATTTT. It translates to CASSFNKSPVDQPQHF.

The gene calls are TRBV7-9 and TRBJ1-2; 11 bases are shared with TRBD1. J lost 4 bases, V lost 5 bases, and 6 bases had no gene match. Germline V gene lookup returns CDR1 SEHNR and CDR2 FQNEAQ (reference sequence). There are 15 residues in the CDR3. Here the CDR3 reads CASSGGTGGIYGYTF. For the CDR3, the DNA is TGTGCCAGCAGCGGAGGGACAGGGGGGATCTATGGCTACACCTTC.

This clone has only a few counts. This chain connects TRBV30 to TRBJ1-6; weak D call: TRBD1 (5 bases). The CDR3 is 13 residues long. Germline-derived CDR1 and CDR2 are GTSNPN and SVGIG (reference sequence). V was trimmed by 3 bases and J by 10 bases, leaving 13 bases between them. The CDR3 protein is CAWSAGGESPLHF. CDR3 sequence (DNA): TGTGCCTGGAGCGCCGGGGGGGAATCACCCCTCCACTTT.

This clone appeared a few times. J is TRBJ2-7 and V is TRBV27, with 8 positions matching TRBD1. The CDR3 is made up of 13 amino acids. V was clipped by 6 bases and J by 1 base; unmatched bases: 2. CDR1 MNHEY and CDR2 SMNVEV come from the germline V gene (reference sequence). In DNA form, the CDR3 reads TGTGCCAGCAGGCGACAGGGGTCCTACGAGCAGTACTTC. Encoded protein: CASRRQGSYEQYF.

The chain joins TRBV6-1 to TRBJ1-5; D unresolved. The CDR3 contains 14 residues. The V end lost 1 base, the J end lost 4 bases, and 8 bases lay between the germline ends. The germline gives CDR1 MNHNS, CDR2 SASEGT. The CDR3 loop reads CASSEVTENQPQHF. The CDR3 DNA reads as TGTGCCAGCAGTGAAGTTACAGAGAATCAGCCCCAGCATTTT.

This chain links TRBV4-3 with TRBJ1-1; maybe TRBD1 (6 bases). Germline V gene sequence: CDR1 LGHNA, CDR2 YSLEER. Trimming left V 4 bases short and J 1 base short, with 16 bases between. The CDR3 is 16 amino acids. CDR3: CASSRLPIQGNTEAFF. The CDR3 region has the DNA TGCGCCAGCAGCCGATTGCCGATACAGGGGAACACTGAAGCTTTCTTT.

The chain carries TRBV6-5 and TRBJ1-4, with 8 bases lining up with TRBD1. The CDR3 has 12 residues. The J segment lost 7 bases and the V segment lost 7 bases, leaving 2 bases of the junction unmatched. The germline V gene encodes CDR1 MNHEY and CDR2 SVGAGI. CDR3 DNA sequence: TGTGCCAGCAACAGGGGGGGTGAAAAACTGTTTTTT. Translating gives CASNRGGEKLFF.

The chain has TRBV21-1 and TRBJ2-7; TRBD1 was called by the table and not checked on the DNA. TRBV21-1 is a listed pseudogene. The CDR3 totals 20 residues. The CDR3 spells CASSKYKRQGFFLSAYEQYV. Here the CDR3 DNA reads TGTGCCAGCAGCAAATACAAGAGACAGGGGTTCTTCTTATCTGCCTACGAGCAGTACGTC.

The chain links TRBV9 to TRBJ2-3; the match to TRBD2 covers 8 bases. Germline V lookup: CDR1 SGDLS, CDR2 YYNGEE. This CDR3 is built from 14 residues. V lost 3 bases to trimming and J lost 4 bases; unmatched junction nucleotides: 4. The CDR3 coding sequence is TGTGCCAGCAGCGATCTGGGACTAGCAGATACGCAGTATTTT. Its translation: CASSDLGLADTQYF.

The rearrangement joins TRBV7-8 to TRBJ2-7, with 8 bases matching TRBD2. The V gene end was trimmed by 1 base and the J gene end by 1 base; junction bases not matched to a gene: 9. This CDR3 contains 17 residues. Germline V gene sequence: CDR1 SGHVS, CDR2 FQNEAQ. In DNA, the CDR3 is TGTGCCAGCAGCTTAGGTAGCCGGGGGGGCCCATCCTACGAGCAGTACTTC. Protein sequence: CASSLGSRGGPSYEQYF.

The chain is built from TRBV7-9 and TRBJ2-7; possibly TRBD1 for D (6 bases). Per the germline V gene, CDR1 is SEHNR and CDR2 is FQNEAQ (reference sequence). The CDR3 has 15 amino acids. V gave up 5 bases and J gave up 2 bases, with 16 bases separating them. The CDR3 region is CASSLGSRGPYEQYV. CDR3 sequence (DNA): TGTGCCAGCAGCCTCGGGTCCAGGGGCCCCTACGAGCAGTACGTC.

The chain uses TRBV4-3 and TRBJ1-6; the D gene is possibly TRBD1 (5 bases). The germline CDR1 and CDR2 sequences are LGHNA and YSLEER. V gave up 0 bases and J gave up 10 bases, with 13 bases separating them. The CDR3 has 15 residues. The CDR3 DNA sequence: TGCGCCAGCAGCCAAGATGGGGCCCCGTCCTCACCCCTCCACTTT. The encoded protein is CASSQDGAPSSPLHF.

This sequence joins TRBV5-1 and TRBJ2-7, with TRBD2 identical over 16 bases. CDR3 length equals 16 residues. With 4 bases clipped from V and 6 bases from J, the junction kept 7 bases outside the gene matches. The germline V gene has CDR1 SGHRS and CDR2 YFSETQ. The CDR3 DNA follows: TGCGCCAGCAGCAGAGCCGGGACTAGCGGGGGGGGCGAGCAGTACTTC. It yields the protein CASSRAGTSGGGEQYF.

The gene calls are TRBV11-3 and TRBJ2-5, with 10 bases fitting TRBD2. This CDR3 region has 17 residues. V lost 5 bases and J lost 2; bases outside the gene matches: 11. Germline values: CDR1 SGHNT, CDR2 YENEEA. The CDR3 nucleotides read TGTGCCAGCAGCAAACTCCTCGCTAGCGGGGGACAAGAGACCCAGTACTTC. Its protein product is CASSKLLASGGQETQYF. The variable domain in full, completed from reference TRBV11-3 and TRBJ2-5, reads EAGVVQSPRYKIIEKKQPVAFWCNPISGHNTLYWYLQNLGQGPELLIRYENEEAVDDSQLPKDRFSAERLKGVDSTLKIQPAELGDSAVYLCASSKLLASGGQETQYFGPGTRLLVL.

The gene calls are TRBV14 and TRBJ1-2, with D uncertain. The CDR3 is 13 residues long. From germline, CDR1 is SGHDN and CDR2 FVKESK. The ends were cut back, 9 bases at V and 1 base at J, with 12 bases in the middle. The CDR3 region has the DNA TGTGCCAGTATCCTGACACATAACTATGGCTACACCTTC. Residues: CASILTHNYGYTF. Variable domain in full (rest from reference TRBV14 and TRBJ1-2): EAGVTQFPSHSVIEKGQTVTLRCDPISGHDNLYWYRRVMGKEIKFLLHFVKESKQDESGMPNNRFLAERTGGTYSTLKVQPAELEDSGVYFCASILTHNYGYTFGSGTRLTVV.

Turning to this clone: Sequence at one end of the junction differs from germline and may be a read error. This chain uses TRBV28 with TRBJ1-2; D is perhaps TRBD1 (5 bases). Germline CDR1 and CDR2: MDHEN and SYDVKM. This CDR3 is built from 17 residues. CDR3 in DNA: TGTGCCAGCAGTCCTGGGGGGGGTGCTAAAACTAAGTATGGCTACACCTTC. Translating it yields CASSPGGGAKTKYGYTF.

The chain couples TRBV4-1 to TRBJ1-6; maybe TRBD1 (5 bases). CDR1 is MGHRA and CDR2 is YSYEKL in the germline V gene. CDR3 length equals 17 residues. V was cut by 1 base and J by 7 bases, with 17 bases left in between. The CDR3 protein is CASSQVRAYTSNSPLHF. The CDR3 nucleotides are TGCGCCAGCAGCCAAGTCAGGGCCTACACCTCAAATTCACCCCTCCACTTT.

The gene calls are TRBV6-2 or TRBV6-3 and TRBJ2-2; TRBD2 matches at 7 bases. This CDR3 has 19 residues. Per germline, CDR1 MNHEY and CDR2 SVGEGT. V lost 0 bases to trimming and J lost 0 bases; unmatched junction nucleotides: 10. The CDR3 is CASSYSTHGLDPNTGELFF. CDR3 nucleotide sequence: TGTGCCAGCAGTTACTCCACCCATGGACTAGATCCGAACACCGGGGAGCTGTTTTTT.

The sample holds one count of this clone. The V and J genes are TRBV6-5 and TRBJ2-5; 11 nucleotides line up with TRBD2. V shed 4 bases, J shed 2 bases, and the junction held 3 bases outside the gene matches. This CDR3 spans 15 amino acids. From germline, CDR1 is MNHEY and CDR2 SVGAGI. Here the CDR3 reads CASSLGLADQETQYF. The DNA of the CDR3 is TGTGCCAGCAGTTTGGGACTAGCGGATCAAGAGACCCAGTACTTC.

The V gene is TRBV5-4, the J gene TRBJ1-6, with 7 positions matching TRBD1. CDR3 length: 17 residues. Losses at the gene ends were 0 bases for V and 5 bases for J; bases not matched to a gene: 8. Looked up from germline, CDR1 is SGHNT and CDR2 is YYREEE (reference sequence). The CDR3 protein is CASSLGGEQGNNSPLHF. CDR3 nucleotides: TGTGCCAGCAGCTTGGGAGGGGAACAGGGGAATAATTCACCCCTCCACTTT. Looking up the rest from reference TRBV5-4 and TRBJ1-6 gives the full variable domain: ETGVTQSPTHLIKTRGQQVTLRCSSQSGHNTVSWYQQALGQGPQFIFQYYREEENGRGNFPPRFSGLQFPNYSSELNVNALELDDSALYLCASSLGGEQGNNSPLHFGNGTRLTVT.

The J gene is TRBJ1-3, the V gene TRBV6-2 or TRBV6-3; D gene unclear. The CDR3 extends over 14 amino acids. Germline V gene lookup returns CDR1 MNHEY and CDR2 SVGEGT. The V gene lost 0 bases and the J gene lost 8 bases, with 11 bases spanning the gap. The CDR3 bases are TGTGCCAGCAGTTACTCGAGAGCGGGTCACACCATATATTTT. Amino acids: CASSYSRAGHTIYF.

The rearrangement uses TRBV7-9 and TRBJ2-4; TRBD2 matches 13 bases. The CDR3 totals 16 residues. Germline loops: CDR1 SEHNR, CDR2 FQNEAQ (reference sequence). The V segment lost 4 bases and the J segment 2 bases; nucleotides outside the gene matches: 2. This CDR3 reads CASSWTSGRTKNIQYF. CDR3 nucleotide sequence: TGTGCCAGCAGCTGGACTAGCGGGAGAACCAAAAACATTCAGTACTTC.

This rearrangement joins TRBV10-3 to TRBJ2-7, with 9 bases identical to TRBD1. J gave up 4 bases and V 0 bases, and 4 bases lay outside the gene matches. The germline CDR1 and CDR2 sequences are ENHRY and SYGVKD. CDR3 length: 15 residues. DNA for the CDR3: TGTGCCATCAGTGAGTCTCGGGACAGGGTGTACGAGCAGTACTTC. Translating it yields CAISESRDRVYEQYF.

The chain joins TRBV6-5 to TRBJ1-2; the D gene is possibly TRBD1 (5 bases). V shed 6 bases and J shed 5 bases, with 19 bases lying between them. The CDR3 consists of 15 residues. The germline V gene encodes CDR1 MNHEY and CDR2 SVGAGI. The CDR3 is CASRRGMDLRYGYTF. The CDR3 DNA follows: TGTGCCAGCAGGCGGGGGATGGATCTCCGGTATGGCTACACCTTC.

The chain has TRBV15 and TRBJ2-7; 8 bases line up with TRBD2. Germline V gene lookup returns CDR1 LNHNV and CDR2 YYDKDF (reference sequence). This CDR3 has 11 amino acids. V dropped 5 bases and J dropped 6; count of bases not matched to a gene: 0. In DNA, the CDR3 is TGTGCCACCAGCGCGGGAGGCGAGCAGTACTTC. Encoded protein: CATSAGGEQYF.